The following is a T cell receptor (beta chain) sequence with its context. Its antigen is currently not known. No base quality information exists; no much larger clone differs at one position. This sample is drawn from a study of blood T cell repertoires in COVID-19 (dated by TCRdb to the early 2020s). Background for the entire study: Samples covering the acute and convalescent phases of COVID-19 were provided by collaborators in the United States, Italy and Spain. The prospective study material was composed of cDNA or gDNA derived from T cells, B-cell-depleted T cells, or PBMCs. Deeply sampled blood TCRbeta repertoires from subjects exposed to, actively infected with, or recovered from COVID-19 were included in the dataset. The repertoires were released in a freely available public database meant as a resource for research on the immune response to SARS-CoV-2. Samples came from the ongoing ImmuneRACE study (first 160 participants) plus 1,254 subjects from 6 global collaborators. A de-identified subject ID, COVID-19 status, age in years and sex were almost always included in the sample metadata. HLA class I and class II types, where available, came from metadata supplied by the sample provider rather than from assay-based typing.

Taken from cysteine to phenylalanine, the CDR3 has 15 residues. Only the CDR3 DNA is retained, 45 bases long and in frame from the first base. CDR1 is given as SGDLS and CDR2 as YYNGEE, both from the germline V gene. V ends up 4 bases short and J 2 bases short, with an unmatched junction base count of 8. Broad study findings and their caveats: Clinical and demographic metadata were provided uncurated, with the amount varying by source and participant.

In the prospective study, participants were roughly 18 to 90 years old, resided in 20 to 30 geographic areas of the United States, and were enrolled through a virtual design. To assign participants to cohorts, the prospective study relied on clinical history that participants themselves reported in a screening survey and a study questionnaire. Recovered participants in ImmuneRACE Cohort 3 were defined by two consecutive negative NP/OP PCR tests, clearance by a healthcare professional, or resolution of symptoms. Mobile phlebotomists in the prospective study collected whole blood, serum and a nasopharyngeal or oropharyngeal swab from every participant. Prospective study participants could optionally give additional blood draws and questionnaires over an approximately 2-month period. Prospective study blood samples were shipped either frozen or at room temperature before DNA extraction. TCRbeta CDR3 regions were amplified from genomic DNA by means of the immunoSEQ Assay, a bias-controlled multiplex PCR. In the authors' own workflow: Within the assay, amplification of reference gene primers was used to estimate how many nucleated cells each sample contained. To quantify the absolute abundance of each unique TCRbeta CDR3 rearrangement, sequence reads were collapsed and filtered. For each sample, productive Simpson clonality was calculated as the square root of Simpson's diversity index across productive rearrangements. TCRdb took over this immuneACCESS table, retaining in-frame rearrangements with V and J assigned. Such tables are incomplete; in checked studies, under half of the missing clones stem from an unresolved V gene, and the remainder is unexplained. D and trimming were read from the DNA, whereas the V and J calls and clone size are those reported in that table. The sample has about 220,000 clones on record, 88% of them singletons. More than 2.5% of the sample is in the top ten clones.

The sequenced sample was PBMCs or T cells enriched from blood (not recorded which). Recombination linked TRBV9 to TRBJ1-1, with 7 bases matching TRBD1. The TCR comes from a woman aged 25 to 39 who had recovered from COVID-19. The CDR3: CASSLGTDGNTEAFF. The DNA is as follows: TGTGCCAGCAGCTTGGGGACAGATGGAAACACTGAAGCTTTCTTT.